These T cell receptor beta chains were read from a single sample in a study of shared T cell receptors in the human thymus. Generated by immunoSEQ multiplex PCR, the TCRdb table keeps only in-frame clones and is missing some. The sample shows some 660,000 clones, 87% of them seen only once. These sequences were also reported in another study, on human thymus T cells.

Sequenced sample: thymocytes. These receptors were obtained from a boy younger than two with a congenital heart defect. Both conserved end residues are part of each CDR3. The D gene is left open where the match is weak. Size is stated for part of the rows, as once, few or many counts, or as a class when the clone is expanded.

-	TRBV5-6	TRBJ2-3	-	CASSIPGTQYF	TGTGCCAGCAGCATCCCGGGGACACAGTATTTT
TRBD1	TRBV10-3	TRBJ2-2	-	CAISEATGQVHTGELFF	TGTGCCATCAGTGAAGCGACGGGACAGGTTCACACCGGGGAGCTGTTTTTT
-	TRBV19	TRBJ1-5	few	CASTPGLGNQPQHF	TGTGCCAGTACCCCAGGACTAGGCAATCAGCCCCAGCATTTT
-	TRBV21-1	TRBJ2-7	-	CASSKEGSGGGGYF	TGTGCCAGCAGCAAAGAGGGTAGCGGGGGGGGTGGGTACTTC
TRBD2	TRBV5-5	TRBJ2-1	-	CASSPGMTSGRLPFF	TGTGCCAGCAGCCCGGGCATGACTAGCGGTAGGTTACCGTTCTTC
-	TRBV27	TRBJ1-2	-	CASSSHRDTFLGYTF	TGTGCCAGCAGTTCGCACAGGGACACCTTCCTGGGGTACACCTTC
-	TRBV5-6	TRBJ2-5	-	CASSLPDSQETQYF	TGTGCCAGCAGCTTGCCCGACAGTCAAGAGACCCAGTACTTC
TRBD2	TRBV29-1	TRBJ2-5	-	CSVVRRGSGETQYF	TGCAGCGTTGTTCGGCGCGGGAGTGGAGAGACCCAGTACTTC
-	TRBV4-3	TRBJ2-7	-	CASSQDFGGTPLLEQYF	TGCGCCAGCAGCCAAGATTTCGGCGGGACCCCCCTTTTGGAGCAGTACTTC
TRBD1	TRBV28	TRBJ1-3	-	CASSSLLPTGGHSGNTIYF	TGTGCCAGCAGTTCACTTCTCCCGACAGGGGGACACTCTGGAAACACCATATATTTT
TRBD1	TRBV6-1	TRBJ2-7	-	CASPPHADRGYEQYF	TGTGCCAGCCCCCCCCACGCCGACAGGGGGTACGAGCAGTACTTC
-	TRBV27	TRBJ2-3	-	CASSSLAKTSGGTDTQYF	TGTGCCAGCAGTTCTCTCGCTAAGACTAGTGGGGGCACAGATACGCAGTATTTT
-	TRBV11-2	TRBJ1-2	-	CASSQQGYGYTF	TGTGCCAGCAGCCAACAGGGATATGGCTACACCTTC
TRBD2	TRBV5-1	TRBJ2-3	-	CASSLAGEGFRTDTQYF	TGCGCCAGCAGCTTGGCGGGGGAGGGGTTCAGGACAGATACGCAGTATTTT
-	TRBV6-1	TRBJ2-7	-	CASSGNPYEQYF	TGTGCCAGCAGTGGTAATCCCTACGAGCAGTACTTC
TRBD2	TRBV15	TRBJ2-1	once	CATSRDRGRASGRGDGVNNEQFF	TGTGCCACCAGCAGAGATAGGGGCCGGGCTAGCGGGAGGGGGGACGGCGTCAACAATGAGCAGTTCTTC
-	TRBV7-6	TRBJ2-1	-	CASSLVPARGYNEQFF	TGTGCCAGCAGCTTAGTTCCCGCCCGAGGGTACAATGAGCAGTTCTTC
TRBD1	TRBV9	TRBJ2-3	-	CASSVDGQGYLTDTQYF	TGTGCCAGCAGCGTTGATGGACAGGGCTACCTCACAGATACGCAGTATTTT
-	TRBV25-1	TRBJ2-1	-	CASTAGLYNEQFF	TGTGCCAGCACGGCAGGGCTCTACAATGAGCAGTTCTTC
-	TRBV27	TRBJ2-3	-	CASSLRPRGAVSDWVTQYF	TGTGCCAGCAGTTTACGCCCCAGGGGGGCCGTTAGTGATTGGGTTACGCAGTATTTT
-	TRBV27	TRBJ2-3	-	CASSLQDTQYF	TGTGCCAGCAGTTTACAAGATACGCAGTATTTT
-	TRBV5-1	TRBJ2-5	once	CASSRDSSGWPETQYF	TGCGCCAGCAGCCGGGATAGCTCCGGATGGCCAGAGACCCAGTACTTC
-	TRBV4-3	TRBJ1-1	-	CASSQGDTNTEAFF	TGCGCCAGCAGCCAAGGGGACACTAACACTGAAGCTTTCTTT
-	TRBV27	TRBJ1-6	-	CASSPWGGINNSPLHF	TGTGCCAGCAGCCCGTGGGGGGGCATCAATAATTCCCCCCTCCACTTT
-	TRBV12-1	TRBJ2-3	-	CAPAGGAGTDTQYF	TGTGCCCCCGCTGGGGGGGCAGGAACAGATACGCAGTATTTT
TRBD1	TRBV29-1	TRBJ1-1	-	CSVEFVSTGGTEAFF	TGCAGCGTTGAATTCGTGTCGACAGGGGGCACTGAAGCTTTCTTT
TRBD2	TRBV14	TRBJ2-2	-	CASSHDPTSGGMSENTGELFF	TGTGCCAGCAGCCATGATCCGACTAGCGGGGGGATGTCAGAGAACACCGGGGAGCTGTTTTTT
TRBD2	TRBV4-1	TRBJ2-3	-	CASSQDLAGDTDTQYF	TGCGCCAGCAGCCAAGATCTAGCGGGAGATACAGATACGCAGTATTTT
TRBD1	TRBV6-6	TRBJ1-2	once	CASSYSEGTGVYGYTF	TGTGCCAGCAGTTACTCTGAAGGGACAGGGGTATATGGCTACACCTTC
TRBD1	TRBV5-1	TRBJ1-2	-	CASSLTGTGEWYGYTF	TGCGCCAGCAGCTTAACCGGGACAGGGGAATGGTATGGCTACACCTTC
-	TRBV9	TRBJ1-3	-	CASSVAFGNTIYF	TGTGCCAGCAGCGTAGCCTTCGGAAACACCATATATTTT
TRBD2	TRBV19	TRBJ2-5	-	CASSRAVSRTRGEETQYF	TGTGCCAGTAGTAGAGCGGTTTCCAGGACTAGAGGTGAAGAGACCCAGTACTTC
-	TRBV6-5	TRBJ2-7	-	CASSYSSDFYEQYF	TGTGCCAGCAGTTACTCCTCGGACTTCTACGAGCAGTACTTC
TRBD1	TRBV28	TRBJ1-6	-	CASSPYRGVSSYNSPLHF	TGTGCCAGCAGTCCCTACAGGGGGGTTAGCTCCTATAATTCACCCCTCCACTTT
-	TRBV19	TRBJ2-7	-	CASSRHLRESSYEQYF	TGTGCCAGTAGCAGGCATCTTCGTGAAAGCTCCTACGAGCAGTACTTC